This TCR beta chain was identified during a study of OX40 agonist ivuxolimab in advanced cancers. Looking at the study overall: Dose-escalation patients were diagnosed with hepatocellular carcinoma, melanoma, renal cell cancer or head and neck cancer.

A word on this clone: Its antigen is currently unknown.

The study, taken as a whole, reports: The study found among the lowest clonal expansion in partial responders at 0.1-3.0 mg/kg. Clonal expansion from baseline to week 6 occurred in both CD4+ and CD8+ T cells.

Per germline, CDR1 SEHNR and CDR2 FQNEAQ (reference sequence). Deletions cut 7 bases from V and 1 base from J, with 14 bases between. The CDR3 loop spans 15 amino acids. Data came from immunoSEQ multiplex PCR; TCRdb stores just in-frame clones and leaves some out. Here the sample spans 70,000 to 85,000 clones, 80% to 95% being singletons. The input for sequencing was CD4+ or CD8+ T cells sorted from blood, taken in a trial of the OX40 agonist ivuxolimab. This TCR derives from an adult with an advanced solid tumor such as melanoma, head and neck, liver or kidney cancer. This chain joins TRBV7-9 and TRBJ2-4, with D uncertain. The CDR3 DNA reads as TGTGCCAGCATTCGCTTGGGGTGGGCCAAAAACATTCAGTACTTC. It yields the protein CASIRLGWAKNIQYF.